Listed below are T cell receptor beta chains from one sample, sequenced in a study of T-cell memory formation after mild COVID-19. TCRdb re-analysed the 5' RACE reads in MiXCR, keeping a single row per CDR3 protein. The sample shows 280,000 or so distinct CDR3 sequences, approximately 7.6% of them seen only once. Sample: PBMCs or a T cell subset sorted from them (not recorded which). The receptor source for this set is a man aged 18 to 30 who had mild COVID-19 (a few samples of this study predate the infection). Cell type and time point are not known. Both conserved end residues are part of each CDR3. D genes are given only for firm matches. Rows may omit the clone size; those that give it use once, few, many or a size class.

cdr3_aa cdr3_nt d_call clone_size j_call v_call
CAITNPGYGYGYTF TGTGCCATCACCAACCCAGGGTATGGTTATGGCTACACCTTC NA NA TRBJ1-2 TRBV10-3
CASSQPGHFNEQFF TGTGCCAGCAGCCAACCGGGACACTTCAATGAGCAGTTCTTC NA few TRBJ2-1 TRBV4-2
CASSPGERTDTQYF TGTGCCAGCAGCCCCGGGGAGAGGACAGATACGCAGTATTTT NA many TRBJ2-3 TRBV7-2
CASSLRWGQVTYEQYF TGTGCCAGCAGCTTACGTTGGGGACAGGTGACCTACGAGCAGTACTTC TRBD1 NA TRBJ2-7 TRBV5-5
CASSQEEGHTGELFF TGTGCCAGCAGCCAAGAGGAGGGCCACACCGGGGAGCTGTTTTTT NA NA TRBJ2-2 TRBV3-1
CASSQEGVLEGSYNEQFF TGCGCCAGCAGCCAAGAAGGGGTGTTAGAGGGCTCCTACAATGAGCAGTTCTTC NA NA TRBJ2-1 TRBV4-1
CASSYSRRLLGHEQFF TGTGCCAGCAGTTACTCGAGGAGGCTGTTGGGCCATGAGCAGTTCTTC NA few TRBJ2-1 TRBV6-5
CASSYPGLYNEQFF TGTGCCAGCAGTTACCCGGGGTTGTACAATGAGCAGTTCTTC NA few TRBJ2-1 TRBV6-2/TRBV6-3
CASSLALNSGVYNEQFF TGTGCCAGCAGTTTAGCGCTCAATAGCGGGGTCTACAATGAGCAGTTCTTC TRBD2 many TRBJ2-1 TRBV12-3/TRBV12-4
CASSYSVTGELFF TGTGCCAGCAGTTACTCAGTAACCGGGGAGCTGTTTTTT NA few TRBJ2-2 TRBV6-5
CASSTRTGDYNEQFF TGTGCCAGCAGCACTCGGACAGGGGACTACAATGAGCAGTTCTTC TRBD1 NA TRBJ2-1 TRBV13
CASTWDNNEQFF TGTGCCAGCACCTGGGACAACAATGAGCAGTTCTTC NA many TRBJ2-1 TRBV7-9
CASSLQGGEAFF TGCGCCAGCAGCCTACAGGGAGGTGAAGCTTTCTTT NA many TRBJ1-1 TRBV5-1
CASSQDRRAGELFF TGTGCCAGCAGCCAGGACAGACGGGCCGGGGAGCTGTTTTTT NA once TRBJ2-2 TRBV11-2
CASSLVGQKFNQPQHF TGTGCCAGCAGCTTAGTTGGACAGAAGTTCAATCAGCCCCAGCATTTT NA NA TRBJ1-5 TRBV7-3
CASSLGQGSGNTIYF TGTGCCAGCAGCCTCGGACAGGGCTCTGGAAACACCATATATTTT TRBD1 few TRBJ1-3 TRBV7-6